The 15 T cell receptor beta chains below were found in one sample sequenced in a study of blood T cell repertoires in COVID-19 (dated by TCRdb to about 2020). The library was produced with the immunoSEQ multiplex PCR assay. This is the immuneACCESS table as TCRdb keeps it, with only in-frame sequences that have V and J called. A part of the clones is gone; compared with another copy, unresolved V genes explain less than half, and the rest is unexplained. The sample includes more than 95,000 clones, with roughly 83% observed a single time. The top ten clones comprise roughly 5.4% of the sample. Material: peripheral blood. These receptors were taken from a human donor in a cohort sampled during active COVID-19.

V gene TRBV19 combines with J gene TRBJ1-5, with 7 bases fitting TRBD1. V lost 8 bases and J lost 5; bases outside the gene matches: 6. The CDR3 spans 13 residues. The germline gives CDR1 LNHDA, CDR2 SQIVND (reference sequence). The CDR3 sequence is CASSDRFDQPQHF. In DNA form, the CDR3 reads TGTGCCAGTTCGGACAGGTTCGATCAGCCCCAGCATTTT.

J is TRBJ1-2 and V is TRBV11-2; TRBD1 is a possible D gene (5 bases). The germline V gene encodes CDR1 SGHAT and CDR2 FQNNGV. The V end was cut by 1 base, the J end by 7 bases, with 10 bases between. CDR3 length equals 13 residues. The CDR3 loop reads CASSLVQASGYTF. The CDR3, as DNA: TGTGCCAGCAGCTTAGTACAGGCGTCTGGCTACACCTTC.

This clone appeared a few times. This chain joins TRBV7-9 and TRBJ2-1, with 8 bases matching TRBD2. V shed 5 bases and J 2 bases; nucleotides not matched to a gene: 5. The CDR3 loop spans 15 amino acids. The germline V gene has CDR1 SEHNR and CDR2 FQNEAQ (reference sequence). In nucleotides, the CDR3 is TGTGCCAGCAGCCCCCCGGGAGGGCCCTACAATGAGCAGTTCTTC. This gives the protein CASSPPGGPYNEQFF.

This sequence joins TRBV6-5 and TRBJ2-1, with 8 nucleotides matching TRBD2. This CDR3 spans 15 amino acids. With V trimmed by 6 bases and J by 7 bases, 11 bases remained unmatched. The germline gives CDR1 MNHEY, CDR2 SVGAGI. CDR3 in amino acids: CASSRSGSPGNEQFF. The CDR3 DNA reads TGTGCCAGCAGCCGAAGCGGGAGTCCCGGAAATGAGCAGTTCTTC.

This chain's CDR3 is CASRPQSVETQYF. CDR3 bases: TGTGCCAGCAGGCCCCAGTCCGTAGAGACCCAGTACTTC. The chain couples TRBV12-3 or TRBV12-4 to TRBJ2-5; no firm D call. The V end was cut by 6 bases, the J end by 4 bases, with 12 bases between. The CDR3 runs 13 residues.

The chain couples TRBV5-1 to TRBJ2-3; weak D call: TRBD2 (6 bases). The CDR3 spans 16 residues. Deletions cut 3 bases from V and 2 bases from J, with 16 bases between. The germline V gene encodes CDR1 SGHRS and CDR2 YFSETQ. The DNA of the CDR3 is TGCGCCAGCAGCTCATGGGCTAGCGCACCCACAGATACGCAGTATTTT. Translation gives CASSSWASAPTDTQYF.

The CDR3 sequence is CASSASRYEQYF. The CDR3 DNA follows: TGTGCCAGCAGCGCGAGCAGGTACGAGCAGTACTTC. The chain links TRBV6-2 or TRBV6-3 to TRBJ2-7, with D hard to call. Germline loops: CDR1 MNHEY, CDR2 SVGEGT. The CDR3 loop spans 12 amino acids. Trimming stripped 6 bases from V and 4 bases from J, with 10 bases between.

V and J are TRBV11-2 and TRBJ1-3; a possible D gene is TRBD1 (5 bases). The germline V gene has CDR1 SGHAT and CDR2 FQNNGV. The CDR3 contains 15 residues. V lost 5 bases to trimming and J lost 3 bases, with 14 bases between them. Written as DNA, the CDR3 is TGTGCCAGCAGCCGGACATTTTATAATGGAAACACCATATATTTT. Protein product: CASSRTFYNGNTIYF.

The gene calls are TRBV7-6 and TRBJ1-1; TRBD1 matches 11 bases. The ends lost 3 bases at V and 5 bases at J; junction bases unmatched: 11. The germline CDR1 and CDR2 sequences are SGHVS and FNYEAQ. This CDR3 is 17 amino acids long. CDR3 bases: TGTGCCAGCAGCTTGGACAGGGGGCGATTCCTACTGACTGAAGCTTTCTTT. Translation: CASSLDRGRFLLTEAFF. Supplemented by reference TRBV7-6 and TRBJ1-1, the full variable domain reads GAGVSQSPRYKVTKRGQDVALRCDPISGHVSLYWYRQALGQGPEFLTYFNYEAQQDKSGLPNDRFSAERPEGSISTLTIQRTEQRDSAMYRCASSLDRGRFLLTEAFFGQGTRLTVV.

The chain couples TRBV2 to TRBJ1-1; the match to TRBD1 covers 7 bases. Unmatched junction bases numbered 5, after V lost 6 bases and J lost 1 base. The CDR3 extends over 14 amino acids. CDR1 is SNHLY and CDR2 is FYNNEI in the germline V gene. The CDR3 region is CASRGQVQNTEAFF. CDR3 DNA sequence: TGTGCCAGCAGAGGACAGGTCCAGAACACTGAAGCTTTCTTT.

The chain's CDR3 is CASTPTGAQPQHF. CDR3 nucleotide sequence: TGTGCCAGTACCCCGACAGGGGCTCAGCCCCAGCATTTT. This rearrangement joins TRBV19 to TRBJ1-5; 8 bases map to TRBD1. Germline V gene sequence: CDR1 LNHDA, CDR2 SQIVND (reference sequence). The junction had 5 bases not matched to a gene; V was cut back by 7 bases and J by 6 bases. The CDR3 runs to 13 residues.

V usage is TRBV27 and J usage is TRBJ2-2, with D tentatively TRBD1 (5 bases). From germline, CDR1 is MNHEY and CDR2 SMNVEV (reference sequence). Trimming pared 2 bases from V and 9 bases from J, leaving 19 bases between. The CDR3 runs to 16 residues. CDR3 in DNA: TGTGCCAGCAGTTTACAGCAGGGAACACAAAGGAGGGAGCTGTTTTTT. Protein product: CASSLQQGTQRRELFF.

V gene TRBV10-3 combines with J gene TRBJ1-2, with TRBD1 identical over 12 bases. J lost 4 bases, V lost 6 bases, and 6 bases had no gene match. The V gene's germline CDR1 is ENHRY and CDR2 SYGVKD. The length of the CDR3 is 15 residues. The CDR3 region is CAIRGTGGAVYGYTF. For the CDR3, the DNA is TGTGCCATCAGGGGGACAGGGGGCGCGGTCTATGGCTACACCTTC.

The chain has TRBV19 and TRBJ2-1; D is uncertain. The CDR3 extends over 11 amino acids. Germline CDR1 is LNHDA and CDR2 is SQIVND (reference sequence). V was shortened by 5 bases and J by 4 bases, with 3 bases between the two germline ends. The CDR3 region has the DNA TGTGCCAGTAGTGAGTACAATGAGCAGTTCTTC. Its translation: CASSEYNEQFF.

The chain couples TRBV3-1 (or the pseudogene TRBV3-2) to TRBJ1-2, with D perhaps matching TRBD1 (5 bases). Germline lookup yields CDR1 LGHDT and CDR2 YNNKEL (reference sequence). V was clipped by 0 bases and J by 11 bases, with 13 bases between them. The CDR3 contains 13 residues. The CDR3 protein is CASSQEGGTGYTF. In nucleotides, the CDR3 is TGTGCCAGCAGCCAAGAGGGGGGGACCGGTTACACCTTC.